This T cell receptor (beta chain) appears in the sequencing data of a study of human T cells and chemical hapten exposure. Study-level information: Diphenylcyclopropenone was administered weekly to the scalp of patients throughout the roughly 25-week study. Study-wide points: While controls formed fewer of them, expanded TCRs formed significantly more large CDR3 similarity clusters.

V gave up 5 bases and J gave up 2 bases, with 9 bases separating them. The germline V gene encodes CDR1 MDHEN and CDR2 SYDVKM. The CDR3 is made up of 13 amino acids. The sample's time point: pre-sensitization, week 0. The treatment: therapeutic diphenylcyclopropenone sensitization with weekly scalp DPC. A few counts support this clonotype. Antigen specificity is unknown. From the RACE reads, TCRdb called clonotypes with MiXCR, one entry per CDR3 protein. The sample consists of some 200,000 distinct CDR3 sequences, almost 30% of them appearing once. Here the sequenced sample was whole blood, taken in connection with sensitization to the hapten diphenylcyclopropenone (DPC). The chain has TRBV28 and TRBJ2-5; D gene ambiguous. This TCR came from a woman aged 25 to 39 with alopecia areata. Some clones in this sample may be carry-over from other donors' samples. DNA for the CDR3: TGTGCCAGCAGTCGGTATCAGCAAGAGACCCAGTACTTC. It yields the protein CASSRYQQETQYF.